The T cell receptor (beta chain) under discussion was sequenced for a study of identical twins. Broader study findings: Models underestimated how often monozygotic twins shared out-of-frame TCR alpha. Whereas memory repertoires showed no such difference, abundant cord blood beta clonotypes carried fewer insertions. Invariant T cells like MAIT and iNKT could partly confound the zero-insertion analyses.

Healthy Caucasians were all of the donors. This clonotype was found a few times. The antigen remains undetermined. TCRdb re-analysed the 5' RACE reads in MiXCR, keeping a single row per CDR3 protein. The table has hundreds of thousands of distinct CDR3 sequences, around 6% seen once. Germline CDR1 and CDR2: LNHDA and SQIVND (reference sequence). This CDR3 region has 13 residues. V was cut by 4 bases and J by 4 bases, with 8 bases left in between. This sequence was found in a man aged 18 to 29 in good health. J is TRBJ2-1 and V is TRBV19; D possibly corresponds to TRBD2 (5 bases). Sequencing was done on a sample of naive T cells sorted from blood. CDR3 sequence reads: CASSTRLYNEQFF. In DNA form, the CDR3 reads TGTGCCAGTAGTACAAGACTATACAATGAGCAGTTCTTC.